This T cell receptor beta chain stems from a study of blood T cell repertoires in COVID-19. Study-wide background: From T cells, B-cell-depleted T cells, or PBMCs came the material, which was cDNA or gDNA.

Resolution of symptoms, clearance, or two negative PCRs was present in recovered Cohort 3 donors. In the study's own analysis: Nucleated cell number was recorded as an estimate derived from reference gene primer amplification. Only in-frame clones appear in the TCRdb table, and some are missing; sequencing was by immunoSEQ multiplex PCR. V and J calls plus clone size are reproduced from that table; the DNA served to infer D and trimming. Of more than 400,000 clones listed, about 90% are singletons. The ends lost 9 bases at V and 0 bases at J; junction bases unmatched: 10. This CDR3 is built from 16 residues. The germline V gene has CDR1 LNHDA and CDR2 SQIVND (reference sequence).

What was sequenced was PBMCs or T cells enriched from blood (not recorded which). This chain uses TRBV19 with TRBJ1-3, with 8 bases identical to TRBD1. The TCR was taken from a man aged 18 to 30 who had recovered from COVID-19. The CDR3 sequence: CASGTGLQSSGNTIYF. CDR3 nucleotides: TGTGCCAGCGGGACAGGTCTGCAGAGCTCTGGAAACACCATATATTTT.